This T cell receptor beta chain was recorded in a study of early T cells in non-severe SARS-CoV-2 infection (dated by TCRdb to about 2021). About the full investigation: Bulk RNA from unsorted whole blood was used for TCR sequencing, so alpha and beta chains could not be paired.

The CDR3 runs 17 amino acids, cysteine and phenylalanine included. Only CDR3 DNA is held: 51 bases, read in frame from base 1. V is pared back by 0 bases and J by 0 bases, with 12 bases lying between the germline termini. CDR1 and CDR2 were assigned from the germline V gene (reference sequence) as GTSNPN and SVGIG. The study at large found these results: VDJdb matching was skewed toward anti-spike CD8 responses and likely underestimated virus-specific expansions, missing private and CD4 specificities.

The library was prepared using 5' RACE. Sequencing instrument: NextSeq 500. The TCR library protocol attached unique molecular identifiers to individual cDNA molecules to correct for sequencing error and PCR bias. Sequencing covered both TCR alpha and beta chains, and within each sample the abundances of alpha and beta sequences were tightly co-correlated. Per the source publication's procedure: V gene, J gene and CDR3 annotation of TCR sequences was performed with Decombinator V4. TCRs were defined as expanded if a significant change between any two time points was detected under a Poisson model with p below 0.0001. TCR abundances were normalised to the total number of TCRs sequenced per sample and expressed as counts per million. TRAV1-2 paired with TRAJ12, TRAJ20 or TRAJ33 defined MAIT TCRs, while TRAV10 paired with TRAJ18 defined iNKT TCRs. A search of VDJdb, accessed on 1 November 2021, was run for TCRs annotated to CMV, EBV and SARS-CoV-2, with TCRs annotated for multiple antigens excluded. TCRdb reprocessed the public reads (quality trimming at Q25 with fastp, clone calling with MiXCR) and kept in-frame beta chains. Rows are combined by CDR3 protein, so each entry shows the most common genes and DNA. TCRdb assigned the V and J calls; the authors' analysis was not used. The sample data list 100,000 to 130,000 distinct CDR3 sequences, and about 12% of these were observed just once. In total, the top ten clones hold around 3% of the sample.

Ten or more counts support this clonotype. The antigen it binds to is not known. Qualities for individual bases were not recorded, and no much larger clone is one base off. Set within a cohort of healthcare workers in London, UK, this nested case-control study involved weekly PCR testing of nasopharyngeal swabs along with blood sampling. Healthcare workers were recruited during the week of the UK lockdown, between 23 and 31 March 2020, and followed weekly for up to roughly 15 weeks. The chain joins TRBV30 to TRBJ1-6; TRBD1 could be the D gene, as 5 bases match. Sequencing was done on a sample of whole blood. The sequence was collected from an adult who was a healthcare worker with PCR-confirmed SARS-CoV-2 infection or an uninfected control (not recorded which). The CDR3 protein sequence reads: CAWSVGVHRSYNSPLHF. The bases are TGTGCCTGGAGTGTGGGGGTCCATCGCTCCTATAATTCACCCCTCCACTTT. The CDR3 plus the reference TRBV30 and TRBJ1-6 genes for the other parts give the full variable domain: SQTIHQWPATLVQPVGSPLSLECTVEGTSNPNLYWYRQAAGRGLQLLFYSVGIGQISSEVPQNLSASRPQDRQFILSSKKLLLSDSGFYLCAWSVGVHRSYNSPLHFGNGTRLTVT.